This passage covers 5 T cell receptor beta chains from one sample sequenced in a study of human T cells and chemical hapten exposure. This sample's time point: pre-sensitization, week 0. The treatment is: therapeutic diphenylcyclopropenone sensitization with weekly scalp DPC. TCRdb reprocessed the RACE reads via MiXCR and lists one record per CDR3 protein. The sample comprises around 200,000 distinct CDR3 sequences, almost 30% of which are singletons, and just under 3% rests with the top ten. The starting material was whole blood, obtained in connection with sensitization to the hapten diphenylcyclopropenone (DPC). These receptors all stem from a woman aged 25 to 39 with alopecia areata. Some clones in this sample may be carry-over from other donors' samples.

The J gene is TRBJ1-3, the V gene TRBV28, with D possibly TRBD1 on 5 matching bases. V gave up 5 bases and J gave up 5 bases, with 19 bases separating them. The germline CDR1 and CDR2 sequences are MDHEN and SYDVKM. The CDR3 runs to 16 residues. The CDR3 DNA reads TGTGCCAGCAGTCTACGACAGCCTAGTACGAGAAACACCATATATTTT. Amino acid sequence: CASSLRQPSTRNTIYF.

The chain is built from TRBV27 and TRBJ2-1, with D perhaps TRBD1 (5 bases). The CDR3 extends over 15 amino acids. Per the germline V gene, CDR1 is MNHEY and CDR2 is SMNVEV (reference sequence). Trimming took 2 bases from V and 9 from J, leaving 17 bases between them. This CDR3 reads CASSLTGGVRPEQFF. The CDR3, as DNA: TGTGCCAGCAGTTTAACAGGCGGAGTTAGGCCTGAGCAGTTCTTC.

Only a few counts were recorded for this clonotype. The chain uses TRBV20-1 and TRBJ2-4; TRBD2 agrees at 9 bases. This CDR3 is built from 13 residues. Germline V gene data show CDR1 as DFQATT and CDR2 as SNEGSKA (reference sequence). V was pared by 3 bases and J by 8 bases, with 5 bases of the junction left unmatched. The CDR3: CSASSAGGHIQYF. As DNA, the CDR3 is TGCAGTGCTAGTTCAGCGGGAGGCCACATTCAGTACTTC.

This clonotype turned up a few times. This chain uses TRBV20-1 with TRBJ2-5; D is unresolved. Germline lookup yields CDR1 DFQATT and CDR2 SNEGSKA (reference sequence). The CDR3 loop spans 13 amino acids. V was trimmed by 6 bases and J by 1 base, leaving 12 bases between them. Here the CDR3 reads CSAPAHTQETQYF. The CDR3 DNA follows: TGCAGTGCCCCGGCCCACACCCAAGAGACCCAGTACTTC.

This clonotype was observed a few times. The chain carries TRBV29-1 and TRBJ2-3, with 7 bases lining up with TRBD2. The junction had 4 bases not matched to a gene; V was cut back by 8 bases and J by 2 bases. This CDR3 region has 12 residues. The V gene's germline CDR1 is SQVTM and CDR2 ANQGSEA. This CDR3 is CSTGLVTDTQYF. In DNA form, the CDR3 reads TGCAGCACCGGACTAGTCACAGATACGCAGTATTTT.